What follows are 29 T cell receptor beta chains derived from one specimen sequenced in a study of radiation and T cells in renal cell carcinoma. Sample time point: baseline pretreatment blood. Treatment meaning: 15 Gy SBRT to primary tumor, nephrectomy 4 weeks later. Clones were sequenced by immunoSEQ multiplex PCR, and TCRdb holds only the in-frame ones, with some missing. The table includes nearly 50,000 clones, roughly 84% detected once. This specimen was blood, taken from a patient whose treatment included radiotherapy and nephrectomy. These receptors were taken from a woman aged 65 to 85 with renal cell carcinoma.

This rearrangement joins TRBV11-2 to TRBJ2-2; 10 bases are a match to TRBD2. Losses at the gene ends were 5 bases for V and 6 bases for J; bases not matched to a gene: 6. This CDR3 contains 15 residues. Germline loops: CDR1 SGHAT, CDR2 FQNNGV. The CDR3 spells CASSTSGGAAGELFF. The CDR3 nucleotides are TGTGCCAGCAGCACAAGCGGGGGGGCCGCCGGGGAGCTGTTTTTT. The variable domain in full, with the rest retrieved from reference TRBV11-2 and TRBJ2-2, is EAGVAQSPRYKIIEKRQSVAFWCNPISGHATLYWYQQILGQGPKLLIQFQNNGVVDDSQLPKDRFSAERLKGVDSTLKIQPAKLEDSAVYLCASSTSGGAAGELFFGEGSRLTVL.

This clone was recorded a few times. The sample carries other DNA sequences with the same CDR3. The V and J genes are TRBV11-3 and TRBJ2-2; no reliable D call. This CDR3 is built from 12 residues. Trimming took 5 bases from V and 2 from J, leaving 3 bases between them. Germline CDR1 and CDR2: SGHNT and YENEEA. The CDR3 coding sequence is TGTGCCAGCAGCATCAACACCGGGGAGCTGTTTTTT. This codes for CASSINTGELFF.

The rearrangement links TRBV5-4 to TRBJ2-3, with D hard to call. The CDR3 is 13 amino acids. The germline V gene has CDR1 SGHNT and CDR2 YYREEE (reference sequence). V was trimmed by 4 bases and J by 0 bases, leaving 6 bases between them. The CDR3 reads CASSAGSTDTQYF. In nucleotides, the CDR3 is TGTGCCAGCAGCGCCGGCAGCACAGATACGCAGTATTTT.

J is TRBJ2-5 and V is TRBV5-8; D may be TRBD2 (5 bases). There are 13 residues in the CDR3. V dropped 2 bases and J dropped 5 bases, with 10 bases sitting between them. Germline lookup yields CDR1 SGHTS and CDR2 YDEGEE. CDR3 DNA: TGTGCCAGCAGCTTACGGGGTGTGGAGACCCAGTACTTC. It encodes CASSLRGVETQYF.

J is TRBJ1-2 and V is TRBV7-9; D not resolved. Germline assignment: CDR1 SEHNR and CDR2 FQNEAQ (reference sequence). This CDR3 region has 12 residues. Trimming shortened V by 3 bases and J by 5 bases, and 7 bases separated the two germline ends. The CDR3 DNA reads as TGTGCCAGCAGCTTCGGGGAGTATGGCTACACCTTC. Translated: CASSFGEYGYTF.

This chain uses TRBV7-5 with TRBJ2-5; the table's D call of TRBD2 was not tested on the DNA. TRBV7-5 is flagged as a pseudogene. The CDR3 has 16 residues. The CDR3 here is CVRSSRASGRLETQYF. The CDR3 DNA sequence: TGTGTCAGAAGCTCCCGGGCTAGCGGGAGGTTAGAGACCCAGTACTTC.

The V and J genes are TRBV9 and TRBJ2-3; 9 bases are shared with TRBD2. The CDR3 spans 15 residues. Germline-derived CDR1 and CDR2 are SGDLS and YYNGEE. With V trimmed by 4 bases and J by 3 bases, 6 bases remained unmatched. This chain's CDR3 is CASSQGLAYTDTQYF. The CDR3 bases are TGTGCCAGCAGCCAAGGACTAGCGTATACAGATACGCAGTATTTT. Full variable domain (remainder filled in from reference TRBV9 and TRBJ2-3): DSGVTQTPKHLITATGQRVTLRCSPRSGDLSVYWYQQSLDQGLQFLIQYYNGEERAKGNILERFSAQQFPDLHSELNLSSLELGDSALYFCASSQGLAYTDTQYFGPGTRLTVL.

This clone showed up just a few times. The J gene is TRBJ1-6, the V gene TRBV6-4; 7 positions match TRBD1. The length of the CDR3 is 15 residues. V lost 0 bases and J lost 5; bases outside the gene matches: 1. Germline lookup yields CDR1 MRHNA and CDR2 SNTAGT. The CDR3 sequence: CASSDSGTDNSPLHF. The DNA of the CDR3 is TGTGCCAGCAGTGACTCTGGGACAGATAATTCACCCCTCCACTTT.

This chain links TRBV6-1 with TRBJ2-1; TRBD2 might be the D (5 bases). This CDR3 contains 13 residues. CDR1 and CDR2 from the germline V gene are MNHNS and SASEGT. Trimming removed 11 bases from V and 5 bases from J, with 16 bases in between. The CDR3 DNA reads TGTGCCGGACGGAGGATGTCCGACAATGAGCAGTTCTTC. This sequence encodes CAGRRMSDNEQFF.

CDR3 sequence: CASSLQGGAGYTEAFF. In DNA form, the CDR3 reads TGTGCCAGCAGCCTCCAGGGGGGGGCGGGGTACACTGAAGCTTTCTTT. The chain recombines TRBV14 with TRBJ1-1, with 7 bases lining up with TRBD1. There are 16 residues in the CDR3. Looked up from germline, CDR1 is SGHDN and CDR2 is FVKESK. Trimming at V came to 4 bases and at J to 3 bases, leaving 11 bases not matched to a gene. Full variable domain (outside the CDR3, taken from reference TRBV14 and TRBJ1-1): EAGVTQFPSHSVIEKGQTVTLRCDPISGHDNLYWYRRVMGKEIKFLLHFVKESKQDESGMPNNRFLAERTGGTYSTLKVQPAELEDSGVYFCASSLQGGAGYTEAFFGQGTRLTVV.

The chain employs TRBV18 and TRBJ2-1; 10 bases match TRBD2. The CDR3 is 18 residues long. V lost 2 bases, J lost 0 bases, and 7 bases stayed unmatched. Germline V gives CDR1 KGHSH, CDR2 LQKENI. The CDR3 here is CASSPAAGGPSSYNEQFF. CDR3 DNA sequence: TGTGCCAGCTCACCAGCAGCGGGAGGGCCGAGCTCCTACAATGAGCAGTTCTTC.

In the case of this clone: A much larger clone is a single base away; this may be a read error. CDR3 DNA: TGTGCCAGCAGCTTAGAGGCGAGCTCCTACAATGAGCAGTTCTTC. Translation gives CASSLEASSYNEQFF. The chain employs TRBV7-8 and TRBJ2-1, with D hard to call. Germline CDR1 and CDR2: SGHVS and FQNEAQ. The CDR3 spans 15 residues. Trimming stripped 1 base from V and 0 bases from J, with 7 bases between.

This clone was detected once. The chain has TRBV19 and TRBJ2-3; 7 bases match TRBD1. CDR1 and CDR2 from the germline V gene are LNHDA and SQIVND (reference sequence). CDR3 length equals 14 residues. The V gene end was trimmed by 3 bases and the J gene end by 3 bases; junction bases not matched to a gene: 3. CDR3 region: CASSIRDSTDTQYF. The CDR3 DNA reads as TGTGCCAGTAGTATCCGGGACAGTACAGATACGCAGTATTTT.

The chain is built from TRBV29-1 and TRBJ2-5; no clear D gene. Deletions cut 4 bases from V and 2 bases from J, with 8 bases between. This CDR3 is built from 12 residues. Germline CDR1 is SQVTM and CDR2 is ANQGSEA. CDR3 nucleotides: TGCAGCGTTGGGACGGAACAAGAGACCCAGTACTTC. As protein: CSVGTEQETQYF.

The CDR3 bases are TGTGCCAGCAGCTTGGCCGATCCAGGGCTCTATGGCTACACCTTC. Protein product: CASSLADPGLYGYTF. The chain links TRBV5-5 to TRBJ1-2; tentatively, D is TRBD1 (5 bases). CDR3 length: 15 amino acids. Germline lookup yields CDR1 SGHKS and CDR2 YYEKEE (reference sequence). V lost 0 bases to trimming and J lost 4 bases, with 13 bases between them. Complete variable domain (other parts from reference TRBV5-5 and TRBJ1-2): DAGVTQSPTHLIKTRGQQVTLRCSPISGHKSVSWYQQVLGQGPQFIFQYYEKEERGRGNFPDRFSARQFPNYSSELNVNALLLGDSALYLCASSLADPGLYGYTFGSGTRLTVV.

The chain uses TRBV9 and TRBJ1-6, with TRBD1 as a possible D gene (5 bases). The CDR3 has 15 amino acids. Germline V CDR1 and CDR2: SGDLS, YYNGEE. V lost 0 bases and J 10 bases, leaving 14 bases between the germline ends. The CDR3, as DNA: TGTGCCAGCAGCGTAGGGGGTCAGGGTGGGTCACCCCTCCACTTT. Amino acid sequence: CASSVGGQGGSPLHF.

The chain has TRBV7-2 and TRBJ2-7; the D gene is possibly TRBD2 (6 bases). Germline CDR1 is SGHTA and CDR2 is FQGNSA. Trimming took 1 base from V and 0 from J, leaving 10 bases between them. The length of the CDR3 is 15 residues. CDR3 in amino acids: CASSLVGLGSYEQYF. CDR3 coding DNA: TGTGCCAGCAGCTTAGTGGGACTTGGCTCCTACGAGCAGTACTTC.

This sequence joins TRBV19 and TRBJ2-3; TRBD2 matches at 12 bases. In germline, CDR1 is LNHDA, CDR2 SQIVND (reference sequence). V was clipped by 6 bases and J by 0 bases; unmatched bases: 10. The CDR3 is made up of 18 amino acids. CDR3 sequence: CASRPTSGGTASTDTQYF. The CDR3 region has the DNA TGTGCCAGTAGACCGACTAGCGGGGGAACAGCTAGCACAGATACGCAGTATTTT.

This chain uses TRBV29-1 with TRBJ2-5; D may be TRBD1 (5 bases). V was pared by 4 bases and J by 3 bases, with 9 bases between. The CDR3 has 12 residues. Germline V gene data show CDR1 as SQVTM and CDR2 as ANQGSEA. The CDR3 here is CSVGSREETQYF. The CDR3 nucleotides are TGCAGCGTTGGAAGCAGGGAAGAGACCCAGTACTTC.

The rearrangement links TRBV27 to TRBJ2-6; unclear D gene. Per germline, CDR1 MNHEY and CDR2 SMNVEV (reference sequence). The ends were cut back, 8 bases at V and 0 bases at J, with 14 bases in the middle. This CDR3 has 16 residues. The CDR3 DNA sequence: TGTGCCAGCCGCACGGACGGGTACTCTGGGGCCAACGTCCTGACTTTC. Encoded protein: CASRTDGYSGANVLTF.

This chain connects TRBV5-1 to TRBJ1-2, with a tentative D call TRBD1 (5 bases). CDR3 size: 14 residues. CDR1 and CDR2 from the germline V gene are SGHRS and YFSETQ. Trimming cost V 0 bases and J 1 base, with 7 bases left between them. The CDR3 sequence is CASSLEGINYGYTF. Here the CDR3 DNA reads TGCGCCAGCAGCTTGGAGGGGATTAACTATGGCTACACCTTC.

The chain recombines TRBV10-2 with TRBJ2-5; 9 nucleotides line up with TRBD2. Germline V gene lookup returns CDR1 WSHSY and CDR2 SAAADI. The CDR3 length is 14 residues. The J segment lost 1 base and the V segment lost 4 bases, leaving 1 base of the junction unmatched. The CDR3 DNA follows: TGCGCCAGCAGTGGGCGGGGGGGCCAAGAGACCCAGTACTTC. The encoded protein is CASSGRGGQETQYF.

This clone has just a few counts. The V gene is TRBV19, the J gene TRBJ1-1; D possibly corresponds to TRBD1 (6 bases). This CDR3 has 14 residues. Trimming removed 3 bases from V and 4 bases from J, with 12 bases in between. The V gene's germline CDR1 is LNHDA and CDR2 SQIVND (reference sequence). CDR3 region: CASSIPRGSTEAFF. CDR3 sequence (DNA): TGTGCCAGTAGTATCCCCAGGGGAAGCACTGAAGCTTTCTTT.

The chain recombines TRBV7-9 with TRBJ1-3; D may be TRBD1 (6 bases). This CDR3 contains 16 residues. Looked up from germline, CDR1 is SEHNR and CDR2 is FQNEAQ (reference sequence). The V end was cut by 4 bases, the J end by 0 bases, with 13 bases between. CDR3 nucleotides: TGTGCCAGCAGCTCCCGTCCGGGACACTCTGGAAACACCATATATTTT. As protein: CASSSRPGHSGNTIYF.

This chain links TRBV30 with TRBJ2-5; 7 positions agree with TRBD2. CDR3 length: 14 residues. The germline gives CDR1 GTSNPN, CDR2 SVGIG (reference sequence). V lost 1 base to trimming and J lost 5 bases; unmatched junction nucleotides: 7. CDR3 nucleotides: TGTGCCTGGAGTGGGGGGGGGAAGCGGGAGACCCAGTACTTC. Protein: CAWSGGGKRETQYF.

V and J are TRBV10-3 and TRBJ2-1; 7 bases map to TRBD1. The CDR3 runs to 14 residues. Germline V lookup: CDR1 ENHRY, CDR2 SYGVKD. V shed 4 bases and J 6 bases; nucleotides not matched to a gene: 6. The CDR3: CAISVTTGLNEQFF. The CDR3 nucleotides read TGTGCCATCAGTGTGACGACAGGGCTCAATGAGCAGTTCTTC.

V usage is TRBV7-6 and J usage is TRBJ2-7; D may be TRBD2 (6 bases). The CDR3 totals 15 residues. The V and J ends lost 1 base and 3 bases respectively, with 13 bases between them. CDR1 is SGHVS, CDR2 FNYEAQ, per germline. The CDR3 DNA is TGTGCCAGCAGCTTAGGGGGCGGGGATCTCTACGAGCAGTACTTC. As protein: CASSLGGGDLYEQYF. Based on the CDR3 plus reference TRBV7-6 and TRBJ2-7, the full variable domain is GAGVSQSPRYKVTKRGQDVALRCDPISGHVSLYWYRQALGQGPEFLTYFNYEAQQDKSGLPNDRFSAERPEGSISTLTIQRTEQRDSAMYRCASSLGGGDLYEQYFGPGTRLTVT.

This clone occurred once. The chain couples TRBV6-1 to TRBJ2-1, with TRBD1 matching 10 bases. This CDR3 contains 16 residues. V dropped 1 base and J dropped 0; count of bases not matched to a gene: 0. Germline V gene sequence: CDR1 MNHNS, CDR2 SASEGT. In DNA form, the CDR3 reads TGTGCCAGCAGTGAAGGACAGGGGGCCTCCTACAATGAGCAGTTCTTC. Translated, it gives CASSEGQGASYNEQFF.

The chain couples TRBV13 to TRBJ1-1, with D perhaps TRBD1 (5 bases). The CDR3 has 15 residues. Germline V lookup: CDR1 PRHDT, CDR2 FYEKMQ (reference sequence). V shed 0 bases and J shed 6 bases, with 14 bases lying between them. CDR3 residues: CASSLGGGQGPEAFF. The CDR3 coding sequence is TGTGCCAGCAGCTTAGGGGGGGGTCAAGGCCCTGAAGCTTTCTTT.